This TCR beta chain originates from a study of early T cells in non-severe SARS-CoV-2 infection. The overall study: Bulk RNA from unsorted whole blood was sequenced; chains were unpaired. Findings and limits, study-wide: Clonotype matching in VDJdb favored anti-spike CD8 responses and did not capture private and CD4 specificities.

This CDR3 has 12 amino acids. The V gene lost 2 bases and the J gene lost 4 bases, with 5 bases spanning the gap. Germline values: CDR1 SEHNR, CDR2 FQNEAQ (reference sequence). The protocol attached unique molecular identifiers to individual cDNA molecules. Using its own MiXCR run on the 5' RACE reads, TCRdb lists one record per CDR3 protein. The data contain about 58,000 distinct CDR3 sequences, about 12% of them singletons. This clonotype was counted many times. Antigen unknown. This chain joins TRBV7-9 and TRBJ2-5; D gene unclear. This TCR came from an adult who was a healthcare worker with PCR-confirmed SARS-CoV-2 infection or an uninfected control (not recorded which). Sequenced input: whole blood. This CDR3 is CASSLKGETQYF. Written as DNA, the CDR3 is TGTGCCAGCAGCTTAAAGGGAGAGACCCAGTACTTC.